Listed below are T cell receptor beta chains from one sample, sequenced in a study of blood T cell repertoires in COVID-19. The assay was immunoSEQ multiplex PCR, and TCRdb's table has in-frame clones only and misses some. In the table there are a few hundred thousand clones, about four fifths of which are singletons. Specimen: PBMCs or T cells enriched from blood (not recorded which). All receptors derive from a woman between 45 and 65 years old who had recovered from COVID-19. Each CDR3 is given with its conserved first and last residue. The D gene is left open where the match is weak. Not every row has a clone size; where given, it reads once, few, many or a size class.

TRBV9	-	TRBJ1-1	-	TGTGCCAGCAGCGTAGTAGATAACACTGAAGCTTTCTTT	CASSVVDNTEAFF
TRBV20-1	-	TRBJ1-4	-	TGCAGTGCTAAAATCAAAGAAAAACTGTTTTTT	CSAKIKEKLFF
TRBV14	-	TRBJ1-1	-	TGTGCCAGCAGCCACCCCCCGGGGGGGGGCACTGAAGCTTTCTTT	CASSHPPGGGTEAFF
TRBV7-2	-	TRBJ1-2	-	TGTGCCAGCAGCTTAGCCGGGCGGACATTTGGTGGCTACACCTTC	CASSLAGRTFGGYTF
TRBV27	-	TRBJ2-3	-	TGTGCCAGCAGTTTAGGAGGGACAGATACGCAGTATTTT	CASSLGGTDTQYF
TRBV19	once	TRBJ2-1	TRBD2	TGTGCCAGTAGTATGGAAGTACTAGCGGGAGTCCCCTACAATGAGCAGTTCTTC	CASSMEVLAGVPYNEQFF
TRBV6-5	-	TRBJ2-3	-	TGTGCCAGCAAAGAAACAGGCGAAGGAGATACGCAGTATTTT	CASKETGEGDTQYF
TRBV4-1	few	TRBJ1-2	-	TGCGCCAGCAGCCAAGAGTTGGAGGGGAGCGGCTACACCTTC	CASSQELEGSGYTF
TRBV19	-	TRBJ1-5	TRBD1	TGTGCCAGTAGTACTCTCGGGACAGGGGGAAACCAGCCCCAGCATTTT	CASSTLGTGGNQPQHF
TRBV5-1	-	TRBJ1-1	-	TGCGCCAGCAGCTTGGGAGGGACAAGGAACACTGAAGCTTTCTTT	CASSLGGTRNTEAFF
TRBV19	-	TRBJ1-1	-	TGTGCCAGTAGTATAGGCGGAAGGAACACTGAAGCTTTCTTT	CASSIGGRNTEAFF
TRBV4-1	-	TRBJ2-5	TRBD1	TGCGCCAGCAGCTTATACGGACAGGGGATTGGGGAGACCCAGTACTTC	CASSLYGQGIGETQYF
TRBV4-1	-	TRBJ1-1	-	TGCGCCAGCAGCCCCCCAAACTTGGGGGGGACTGAAGCTTTCTTT	CASSPPNLGGTEAFF
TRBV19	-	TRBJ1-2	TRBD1	TGTGCCAGCCAAAGGGGACAGGGAAATGGCTACACCTTC	CASQRGQGNGYTF
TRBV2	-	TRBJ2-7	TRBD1	TGTGCCAGCAGTGTTGGGGGACAGGGGGCCTACGAGCAGTACTTC	CASSVGGQGAYEQYF
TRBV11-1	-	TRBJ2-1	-	TGTGCCAGCAGCCCAAAAGACAGCAGCTCCTACAATGAGCAGTTCTTC	CASSPKDSSSYNEQFF
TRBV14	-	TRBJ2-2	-	TGTGCCAGCAGTCAAAACAGGTTCGCGAACACCGGGGAGCTGTTTTTT	CASSQNRFANTGELFF
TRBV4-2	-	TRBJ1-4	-	TGTGCCAGCAGCCAATCGGGAGCAGTAGGAGGTGAAAAACTGTTTTTT	CASSQSGAVGGEKLFF
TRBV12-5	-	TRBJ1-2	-	TGTGCTAGTGGTTTGTCGTATAACTATGGCTACACCTTC	CASGLSYNYGYTF
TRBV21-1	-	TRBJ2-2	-	TGTGCCAGCAGGAAGGGGAGGAATTCAGGCCCGGGGGAGCTGTTTTTT	CASRKGRNSGPGELFF
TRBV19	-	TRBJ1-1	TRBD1	TGTGCCAGTAGTAGTAGGGGGCCCAACACTGAAGCTTTCTTT	CASSSRGPNTEAFF
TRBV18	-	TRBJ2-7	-	TGTGCCAGCTCACCGTCCCAGGGTGACGAGCAGTACTTC	CASSPSQGDEQYF
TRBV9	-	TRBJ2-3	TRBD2	TGTGCCAGCAGCGTAGGTCCGACTAGCGGAGGGGGTTATACGCAGTATTTT	CASSVGPTSGGGYTQYF
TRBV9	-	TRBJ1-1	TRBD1	TGTGCCAGCAGCGCCGCAGGGGGGAACACTGAAGCTTTCTTT	CASSAAGGNTEAFF
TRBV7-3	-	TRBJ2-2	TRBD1	TGTGCCAGCAGCTCTACAGGGGACGGGGAGCTGTTTTTT	CASSSTGDGELFF
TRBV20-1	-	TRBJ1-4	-	TGCAGTGCTACTGGCGGGGAAAAACTGTTTTTT	CSATGGEKLFF
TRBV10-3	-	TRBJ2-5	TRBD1	TGTGCCATCAGTGAGGGACAGGGGATAGGGGAGACCCAGTACTTC	CAISEGQGIGETQYF
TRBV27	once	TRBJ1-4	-	TGTGCCAGCAGTCGCGAGACAGACCCGGACAAACTGTTTTTT	CASSRETDPDKLFF
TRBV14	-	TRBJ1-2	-	TGTGCCAGCAGCCCAGAATTAAAACAGGGCTACACCTTC	CASSPELKQGYTF
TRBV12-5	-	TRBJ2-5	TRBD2	TGTGCTAGTGGTCCGCGGACTAGCGGGGGGCTTCGAGAGACCCAGTACTTC	CASGPRTSGGLRETQYF
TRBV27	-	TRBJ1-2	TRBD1	TGTGCCAGCAGCCCTACAGGGGGTTATGGCTACACCTTC	CASSPTGGYGYTF
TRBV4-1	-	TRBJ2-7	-	TGCGCCAGCAGCCAAGGCCAAGGGGGAACCTACGAGCAGTACTTC	CASSQGQGGTYEQYF
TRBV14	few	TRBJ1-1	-	TGTGCCAGCAGCCGACAGAACACTGAAGCTTTCTTT	CASSRQNTEAFF
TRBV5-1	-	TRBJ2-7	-	TGCGCCAGCAGCTTGGGGCTTAAGGAGCAGTACTTC	CASSLGLKEQYF
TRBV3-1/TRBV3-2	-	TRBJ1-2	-	TGTGCCAGCAGCACGGTCGGTGGCTACACCTTC	CASSTVGGYTF
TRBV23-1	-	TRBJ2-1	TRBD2	TGCGCCAGCAGTCAATCGAAGACGGGACTAGCGGGAGGGCCAGGGAAGTACAATGAGCAGTTCTTC	CASSQSKTGLAGGPGKYNEQFF
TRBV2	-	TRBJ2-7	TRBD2	TGTGCCAGCATGGGACTAGCGGGAGTAGCCGAGCAGTACTTC	CASMGLAGVAEQYF
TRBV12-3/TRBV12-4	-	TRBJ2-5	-	TGTGCCAGCAGTTTTTACGGGGGAGAGACCCAGTACTTC	CASSFYGGETQYF